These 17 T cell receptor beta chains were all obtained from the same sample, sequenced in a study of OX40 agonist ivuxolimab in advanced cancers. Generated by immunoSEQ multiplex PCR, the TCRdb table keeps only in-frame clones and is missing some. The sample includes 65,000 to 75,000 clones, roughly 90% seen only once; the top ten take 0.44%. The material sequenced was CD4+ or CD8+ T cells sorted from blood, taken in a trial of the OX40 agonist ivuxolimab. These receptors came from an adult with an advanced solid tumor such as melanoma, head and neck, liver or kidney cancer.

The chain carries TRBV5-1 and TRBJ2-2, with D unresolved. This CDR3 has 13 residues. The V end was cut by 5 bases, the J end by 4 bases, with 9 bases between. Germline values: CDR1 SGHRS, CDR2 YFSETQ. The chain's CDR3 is CASSDWGTGELFF. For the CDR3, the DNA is TGCGCCAGCAGTGATTGGGGCACCGGGGAGCTGTTTTTT.

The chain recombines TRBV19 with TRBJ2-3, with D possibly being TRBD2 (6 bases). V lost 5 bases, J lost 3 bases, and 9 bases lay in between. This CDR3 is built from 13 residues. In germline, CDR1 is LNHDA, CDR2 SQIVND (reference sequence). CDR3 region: CASSAGRTDTQYF. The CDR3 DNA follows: TGTGCCAGTAGTGCGGGGCGGACAGATACGCAGTATTTT.

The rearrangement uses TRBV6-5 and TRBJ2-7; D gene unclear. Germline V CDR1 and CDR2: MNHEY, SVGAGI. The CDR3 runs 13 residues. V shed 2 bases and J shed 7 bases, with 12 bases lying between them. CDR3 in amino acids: CASSYTINQEQYF. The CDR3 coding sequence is TGTGCCAGCAGTTACACAATTAACCAGGAGCAGTACTTC.

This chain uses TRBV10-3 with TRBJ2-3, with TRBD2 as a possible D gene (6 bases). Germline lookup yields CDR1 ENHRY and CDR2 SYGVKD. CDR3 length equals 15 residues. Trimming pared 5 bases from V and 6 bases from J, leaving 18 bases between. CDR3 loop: CAISLGTEGQDTQYF. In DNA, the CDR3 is TGTGCCATCAGTTTGGGGACGGAGGGCCAGGATACGCAGTATTTT.

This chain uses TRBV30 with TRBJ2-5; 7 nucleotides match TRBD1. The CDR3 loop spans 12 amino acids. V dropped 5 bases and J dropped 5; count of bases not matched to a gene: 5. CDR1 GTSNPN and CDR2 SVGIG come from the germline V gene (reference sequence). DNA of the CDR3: TGTGCCTGGGAGACAGGGACCGAGACCCAGTACTTC. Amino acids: CAWETGTETQYF.

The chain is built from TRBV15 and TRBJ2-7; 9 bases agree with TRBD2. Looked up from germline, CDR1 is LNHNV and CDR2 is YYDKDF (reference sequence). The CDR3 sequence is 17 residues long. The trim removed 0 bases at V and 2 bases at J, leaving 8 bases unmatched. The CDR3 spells CATSRDTTTSGAYEQYF. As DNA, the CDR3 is TGTGCCACCAGCAGAGATACTACGACTAGCGGAGCCTACGAGCAGTACTTC.

In nucleotides, the CDR3 is TGTGCCAGCAGTGCTCACTCACTCGGAAACACCATATATTTT. Protein sequence: CASSAHSLGNTIYF. The rearrangement joins TRBV25-1 to TRBJ1-3; D not resolved. Per germline, CDR1 MGHDK and CDR2 SYGVNS. The CDR3 sequence is 14 residues long. Trimming stripped 4 bases from V and 4 bases from J, with 11 bases between.

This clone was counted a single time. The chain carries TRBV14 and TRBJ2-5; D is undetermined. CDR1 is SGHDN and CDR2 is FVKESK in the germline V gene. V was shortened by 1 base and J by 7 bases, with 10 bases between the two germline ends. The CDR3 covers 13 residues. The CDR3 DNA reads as TGTGCCAGCAGCCAAGCAGCGATCGGGACCCAGTACTTC. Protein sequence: CASSQAAIGTQYF.

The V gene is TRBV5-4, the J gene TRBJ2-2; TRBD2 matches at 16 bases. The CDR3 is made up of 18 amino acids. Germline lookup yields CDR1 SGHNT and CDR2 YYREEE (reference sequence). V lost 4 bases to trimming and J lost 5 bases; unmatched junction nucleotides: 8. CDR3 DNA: TGTGCCAGCAGCCATGGGACTAGCGGGAGGGTGAGGACCGGGGAGCTGTTTTTT. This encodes CASSHGTSGRVRTGELFF.

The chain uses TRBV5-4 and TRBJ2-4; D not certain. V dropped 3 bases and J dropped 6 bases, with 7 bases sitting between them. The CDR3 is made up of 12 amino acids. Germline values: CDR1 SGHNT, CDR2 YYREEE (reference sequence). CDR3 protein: CASSSDGNIQYF. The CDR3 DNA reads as TGTGCCAGCAGCTCGGACGGAAACATTCAGTACTTC.

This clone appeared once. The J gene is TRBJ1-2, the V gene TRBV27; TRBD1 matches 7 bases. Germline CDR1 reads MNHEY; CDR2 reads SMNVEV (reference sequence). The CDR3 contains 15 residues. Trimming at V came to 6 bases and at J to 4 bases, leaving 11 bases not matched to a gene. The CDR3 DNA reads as TGTGCCAGCAGGTCCCCTTACAGGGGTAGCTATGGCTACACCTTC. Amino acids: CASRSPYRGSYGYTF.

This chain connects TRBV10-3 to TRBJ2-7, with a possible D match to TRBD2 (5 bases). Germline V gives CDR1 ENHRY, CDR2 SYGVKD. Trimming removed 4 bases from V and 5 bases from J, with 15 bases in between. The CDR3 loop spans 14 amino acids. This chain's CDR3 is CAISGGTSGHEQYF. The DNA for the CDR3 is TGTGCCATCAGTGGCGGTACAAGCGGACACGAGCAGTACTTC.

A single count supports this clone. This CDR3 is CASSYSSASSYEQYF. The CDR3 DNA is TGTGCCAGCAGTTACTCCAGTGCGAGCTCCTACGAGCAGTACTTC. The rearrangement joins TRBV6-5 to TRBJ2-7; D not certain. In germline, CDR1 is MNHEY, CDR2 SVGAGI. This CDR3 spans 15 amino acids. V lost 0 bases and J lost 0, with 9 bases in between.

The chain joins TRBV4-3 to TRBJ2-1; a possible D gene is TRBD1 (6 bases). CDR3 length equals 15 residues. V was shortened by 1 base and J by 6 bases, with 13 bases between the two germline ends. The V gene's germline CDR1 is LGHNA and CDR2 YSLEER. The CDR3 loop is CASSQGFRGINEQFF. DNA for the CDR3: TGCGCCAGCAGCCAAGGTTTCAGGGGTATCAATGAGCAGTTCTTC.

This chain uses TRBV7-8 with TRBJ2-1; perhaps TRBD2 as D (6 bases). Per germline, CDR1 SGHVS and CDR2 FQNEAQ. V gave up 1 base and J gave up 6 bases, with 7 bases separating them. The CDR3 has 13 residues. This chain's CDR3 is CASSLETSNEQFF. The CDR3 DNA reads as TGTGCCAGCAGCTTAGAGACTAGCAATGAGCAGTTCTTC.

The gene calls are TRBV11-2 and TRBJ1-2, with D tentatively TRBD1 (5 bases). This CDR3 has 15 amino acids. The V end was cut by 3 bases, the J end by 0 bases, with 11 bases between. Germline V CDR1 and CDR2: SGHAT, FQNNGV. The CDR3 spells CASSLGLLANYGYTF. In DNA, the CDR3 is TGTGCCAGCAGCTTGGGACTCCTAGCTAACTATGGCTACACCTTC.

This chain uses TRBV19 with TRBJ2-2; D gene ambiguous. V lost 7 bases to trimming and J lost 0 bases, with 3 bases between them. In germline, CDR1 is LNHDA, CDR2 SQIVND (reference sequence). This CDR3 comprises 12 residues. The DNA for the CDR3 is TGTGCCAGTACCTCGAACACCGGGGAGCTGTTTTTT. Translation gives CASTSNTGELFF. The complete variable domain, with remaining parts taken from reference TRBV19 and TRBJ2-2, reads DGGITQSPKYLFRKEGQNVTLSCEQNLNHDAMYWYRQDPGQGLRLIYYSQIVNDFQKGDIAEGYSVSREKKESFPLTVTSAQKNPTAFYLCASTSNTGELFFGEGSRLTVL.